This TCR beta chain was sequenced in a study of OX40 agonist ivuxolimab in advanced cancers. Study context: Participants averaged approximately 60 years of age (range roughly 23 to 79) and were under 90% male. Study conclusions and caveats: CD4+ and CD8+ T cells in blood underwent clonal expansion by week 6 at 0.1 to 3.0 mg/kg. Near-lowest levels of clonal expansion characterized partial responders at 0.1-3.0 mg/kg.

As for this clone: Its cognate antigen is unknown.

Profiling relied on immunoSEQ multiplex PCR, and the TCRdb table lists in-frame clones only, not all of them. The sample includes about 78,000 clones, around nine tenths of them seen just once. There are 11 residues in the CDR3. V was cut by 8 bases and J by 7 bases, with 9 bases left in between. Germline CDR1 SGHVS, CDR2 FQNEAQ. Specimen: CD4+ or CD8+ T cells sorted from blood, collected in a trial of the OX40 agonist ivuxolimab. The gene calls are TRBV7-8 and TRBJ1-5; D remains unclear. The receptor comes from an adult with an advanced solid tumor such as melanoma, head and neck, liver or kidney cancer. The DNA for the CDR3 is TGTGCCAGCGGCCCCCTCCAGCCCCAGCATTTT. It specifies CASGPLQPQHF.